Described below is a single T cell receptor (beta chain) sequence and its context. A single record per CDR3 protein comes from TCRdb applying MiXCR to the RT-PCR reads. Here the sample spans under 35,000 distinct CDR3 sequences, less than 45% being singletons. Per germline, CDR1 SGHTA and CDR2 FQGNSA. V was clipped by 5 bases and J by 7 bases, with 12 bases between them. The CDR3 extends over 13 amino acids. The entry originates in a study of patients and donors after allogeneic stem cell transplantation. Sequencing input: blood, either unsorted or a sorted T cell fraction (not recorded which). This TCR was recovered from a human donor who was either an allogeneic HSCT recipient or a stem cell or donor lymphocyte infusion donor (not recorded which). It is not recorded whose cells these are; they may come from a transplant donor. This sequence joins TRBV7-2 and TRBJ1-5; unclear D gene. For the CDR3, the DNA is TGTGCCAGCAGCGGTGATCGAGAACAGCCCCAGCATTTT. Translating gives CASSGDREQPQHF.